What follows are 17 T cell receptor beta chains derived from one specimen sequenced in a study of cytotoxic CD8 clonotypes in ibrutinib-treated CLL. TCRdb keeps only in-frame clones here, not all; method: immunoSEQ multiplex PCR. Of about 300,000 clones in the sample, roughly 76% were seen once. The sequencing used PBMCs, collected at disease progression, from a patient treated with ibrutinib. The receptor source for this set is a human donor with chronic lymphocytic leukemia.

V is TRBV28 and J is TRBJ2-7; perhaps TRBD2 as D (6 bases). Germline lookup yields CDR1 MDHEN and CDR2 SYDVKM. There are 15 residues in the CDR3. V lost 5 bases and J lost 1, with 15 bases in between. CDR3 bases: TGTGCCAGCAGTCGTGGGGACTCCTTATCCTACGAGCAGTACTTC. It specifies CASSRGDSLSYEQYF.

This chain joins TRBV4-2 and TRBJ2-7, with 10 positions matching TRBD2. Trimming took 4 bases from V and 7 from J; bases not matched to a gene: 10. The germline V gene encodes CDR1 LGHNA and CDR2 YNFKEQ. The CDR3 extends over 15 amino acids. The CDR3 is CASSLLGAGGKEQYF. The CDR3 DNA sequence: TGTGCCAGCAGCCTCCTGGGAGCGGGGGGGAAGGAGCAGTACTTC.

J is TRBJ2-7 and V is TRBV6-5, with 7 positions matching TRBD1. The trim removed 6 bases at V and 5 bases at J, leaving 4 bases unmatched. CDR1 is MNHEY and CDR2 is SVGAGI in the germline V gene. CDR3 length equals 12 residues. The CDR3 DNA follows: TGTGCCAGCAGCCCAGGACAGGACGAGCAGTACTTC. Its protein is CASSPGQDEQYF.

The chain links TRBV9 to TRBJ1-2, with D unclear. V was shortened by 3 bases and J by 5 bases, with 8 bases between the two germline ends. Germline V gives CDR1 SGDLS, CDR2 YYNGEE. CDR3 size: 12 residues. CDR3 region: CASSGLSYGYTF. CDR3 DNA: TGTGCCAGCAGCGGACTTTCTTATGGCTACACCTTC. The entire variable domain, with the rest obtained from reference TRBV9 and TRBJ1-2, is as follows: DSGVTQTPKHLITATGQRVTLRCSPRSGDLSVYWYQQSLDQGLQFLIQYYNGEERAKGNILERFSAQQFPDLHSELNLSSLELGDSALYFCASSGLSYGYTFGSGTRLTVV.

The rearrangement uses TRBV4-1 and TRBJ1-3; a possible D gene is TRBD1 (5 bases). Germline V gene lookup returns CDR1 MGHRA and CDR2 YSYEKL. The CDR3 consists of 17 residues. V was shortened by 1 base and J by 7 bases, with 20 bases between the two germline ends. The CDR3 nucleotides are TGCGCCAGCAGCCAAGGGGGCCAGGGCATCGTCTGGAACACCATATATTTT. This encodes CASSQGGQGIVWNTIYF.

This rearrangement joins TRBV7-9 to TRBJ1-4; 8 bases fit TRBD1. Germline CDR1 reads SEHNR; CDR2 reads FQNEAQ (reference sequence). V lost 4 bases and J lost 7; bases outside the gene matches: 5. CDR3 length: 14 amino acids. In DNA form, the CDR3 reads TGTGCCAGCAGCTCGCAGGGGGCAGTTGAAAAACTGTTTTTT. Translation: CASSSQGAVEKLFF.

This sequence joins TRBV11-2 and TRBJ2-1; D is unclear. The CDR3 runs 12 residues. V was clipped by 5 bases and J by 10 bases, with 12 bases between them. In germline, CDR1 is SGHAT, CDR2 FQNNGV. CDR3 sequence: CASSPAGNEQFF. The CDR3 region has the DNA TGTGCCAGCAGCCCTGCTGGGAACGAGCAGTTCTTC.

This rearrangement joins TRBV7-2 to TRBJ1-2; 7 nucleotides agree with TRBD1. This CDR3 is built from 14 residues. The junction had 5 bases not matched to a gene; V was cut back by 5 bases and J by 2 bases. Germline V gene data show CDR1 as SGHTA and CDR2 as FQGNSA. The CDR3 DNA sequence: TGTGCCAGCAGCCGAACGGGACAGAACTATGGCTACACCTTC. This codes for CASSRTGQNYGYTF.

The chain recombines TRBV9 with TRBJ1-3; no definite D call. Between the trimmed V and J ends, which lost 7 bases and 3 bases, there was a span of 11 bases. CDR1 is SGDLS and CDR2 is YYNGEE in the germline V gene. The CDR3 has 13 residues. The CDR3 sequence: CASGGPNGNTIYF. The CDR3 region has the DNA TGTGCCAGCGGAGGGCCAAATGGAAACACCATATATTTT.

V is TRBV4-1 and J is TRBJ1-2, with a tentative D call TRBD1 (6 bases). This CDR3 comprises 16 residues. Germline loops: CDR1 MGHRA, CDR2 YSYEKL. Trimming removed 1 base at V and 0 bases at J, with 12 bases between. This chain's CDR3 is CASSQVFGQPNYGYTF. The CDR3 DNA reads TGCGCCAGCAGCCAAGTTTTTGGACAGCCTAACTATGGCTACACCTTC.

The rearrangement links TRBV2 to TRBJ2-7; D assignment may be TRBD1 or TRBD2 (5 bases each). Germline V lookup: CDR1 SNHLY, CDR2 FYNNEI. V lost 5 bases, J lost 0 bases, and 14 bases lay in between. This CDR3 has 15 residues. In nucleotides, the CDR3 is TGTGCCAGCAGTCCCCGAGGGGCGACCTCCTACGAGCAGTACTTC. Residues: CASSPRGATSYEQYF.

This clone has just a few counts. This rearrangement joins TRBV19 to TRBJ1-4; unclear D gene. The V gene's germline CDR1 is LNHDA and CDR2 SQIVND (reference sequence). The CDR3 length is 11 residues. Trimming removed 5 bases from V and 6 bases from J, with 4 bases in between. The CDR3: CASSDDEKLFF. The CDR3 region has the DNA TGTGCCAGTAGTGACGATGAAAAACTGTTTTTT.

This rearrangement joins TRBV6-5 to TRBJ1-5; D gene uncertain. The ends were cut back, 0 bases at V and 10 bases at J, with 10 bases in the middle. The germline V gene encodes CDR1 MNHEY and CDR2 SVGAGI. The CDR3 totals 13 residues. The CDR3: CASSYSGRNPQHF. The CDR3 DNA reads TGTGCCAGCAGTTACTCAGGGCGGAATCCCCAGCATTTT.

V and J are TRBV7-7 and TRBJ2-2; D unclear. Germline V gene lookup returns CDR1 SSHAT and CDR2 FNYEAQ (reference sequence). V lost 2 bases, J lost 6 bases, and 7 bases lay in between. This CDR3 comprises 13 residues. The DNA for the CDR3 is TGTGCCAGCAGCTTAACGGCAGCCGGGGAGCTGTTTTTT. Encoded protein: CASSLTAAGELFF. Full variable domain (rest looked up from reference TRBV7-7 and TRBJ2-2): GAGVSQSPRYKVTKRGQDVTLRCDPISSHATLYWYQQALGQGPEFLTYFNYEAQPDKSGLPSDRFSAERPEGSISTLTIQRTEQRDSAMYRCASSLTAAGELFFGEGSRLTVL.

CDR3 nucleotides: TGTGCCAGCAGTGAAAGGACGTTCAATTCACCCCTCCACTTT. This sequence encodes CASSERTFNSPLHF. V is TRBV6-1 and J is TRBJ1-6, with D unresolved. The germline V gene has CDR1 MNHNS and CDR2 SASEGT. There are 14 residues in the CDR3. With 2 bases removed from V and 7 bases from J, the gap between germline ends came to 9 bases.

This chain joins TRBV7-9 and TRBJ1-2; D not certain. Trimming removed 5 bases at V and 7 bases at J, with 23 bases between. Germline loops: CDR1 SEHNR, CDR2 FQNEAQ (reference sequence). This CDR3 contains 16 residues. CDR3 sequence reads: CASSPTGVGPGRGYTF. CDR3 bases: TGTGCCAGCAGCCCGACTGGGGTTGGCCCCGGACGTGGCTACACCTTC.

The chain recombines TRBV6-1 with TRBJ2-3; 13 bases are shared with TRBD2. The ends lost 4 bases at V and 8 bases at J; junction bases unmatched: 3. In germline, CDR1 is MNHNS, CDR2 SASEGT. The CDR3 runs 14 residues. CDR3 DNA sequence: TGTGCCAGCAGTGTACTAGCGGGGGGGATTACGCAGTATTTT. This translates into CASSVLAGGITQYF.